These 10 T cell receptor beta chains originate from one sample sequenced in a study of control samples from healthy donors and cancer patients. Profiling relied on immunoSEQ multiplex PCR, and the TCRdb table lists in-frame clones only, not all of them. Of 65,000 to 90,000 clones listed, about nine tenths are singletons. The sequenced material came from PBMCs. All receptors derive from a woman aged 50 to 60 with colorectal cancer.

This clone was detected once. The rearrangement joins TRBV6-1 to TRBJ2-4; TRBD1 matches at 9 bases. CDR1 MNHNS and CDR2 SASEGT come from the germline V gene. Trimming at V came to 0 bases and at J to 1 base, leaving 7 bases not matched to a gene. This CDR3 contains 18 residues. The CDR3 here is CASSEARDRAGAKNIQYF. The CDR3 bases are TGTGCCAGCAGTGAAGCGCGGGACAGGGCGGGGGCCAAAAACATTCAGTACTTC.

The CDR3 protein is CASSPGRSPSYEQYV. The CDR3 coding sequence is TGTGCCAGCAGCCCGGGAAGGTCGCCTTCCTACGAGCAGTACGTC. V gene TRBV5-4 combines with J gene TRBJ2-7, with D perhaps TRBD2 (5 bases). The CDR3 is 15 residues long. Germline CDR1 SGHNT, CDR2 YYREEE (reference sequence). The germline V and J ends were trimmed by 4 bases and 1 base, with 15 bases remaining between them.

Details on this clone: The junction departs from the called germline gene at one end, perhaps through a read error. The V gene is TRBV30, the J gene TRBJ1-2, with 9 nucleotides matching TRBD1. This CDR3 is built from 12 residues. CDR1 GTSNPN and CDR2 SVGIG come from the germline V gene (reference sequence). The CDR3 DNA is TGTGCCTGGAATCCTGGCCCCCGGGACAGGGAATTC. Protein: CAWNPGPRDREF.

CDR3 loop: CASSTGTGANVLTF. CDR3 bases: TGTGCCAGCAGTACAGGAACTGGGGCCAACGTCCTGACTTTC. This chain links TRBV7-3 with TRBJ2-6; perhaps TRBD1 as D (5 bases). The CDR3 covers 14 residues. Germline V gives CDR1 SGHTA, CDR2 FQGTGA. Trimming took 6 bases from V and 2 from J, leaving 8 bases between them.

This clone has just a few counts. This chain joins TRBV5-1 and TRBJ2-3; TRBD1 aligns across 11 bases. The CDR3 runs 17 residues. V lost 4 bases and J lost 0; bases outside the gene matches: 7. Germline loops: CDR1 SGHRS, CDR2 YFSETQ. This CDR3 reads CASSPIGTGGSTDTQYF. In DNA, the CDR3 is TGCGCCAGCAGCCCTATAGGGACAGGGGGGAGCACAGATACGCAGTATTTT.

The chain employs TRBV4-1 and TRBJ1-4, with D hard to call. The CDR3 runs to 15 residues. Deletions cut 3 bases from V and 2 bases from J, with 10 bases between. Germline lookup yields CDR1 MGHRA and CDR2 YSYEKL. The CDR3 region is CASSHGGSTNEKLFF. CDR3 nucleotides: TGCGCCAGCAGCCACGGCGGCAGTACTAATGAAAAACTGTTTTTT.

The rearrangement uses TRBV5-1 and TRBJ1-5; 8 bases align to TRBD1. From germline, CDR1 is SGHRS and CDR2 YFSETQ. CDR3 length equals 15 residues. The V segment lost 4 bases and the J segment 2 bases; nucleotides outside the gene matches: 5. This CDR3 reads CASSTGQGGNQPQHF. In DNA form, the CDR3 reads TGCGCCAGCAGCACCGGACAGGGCGGCAATCAGCCCCAGCATTTT.

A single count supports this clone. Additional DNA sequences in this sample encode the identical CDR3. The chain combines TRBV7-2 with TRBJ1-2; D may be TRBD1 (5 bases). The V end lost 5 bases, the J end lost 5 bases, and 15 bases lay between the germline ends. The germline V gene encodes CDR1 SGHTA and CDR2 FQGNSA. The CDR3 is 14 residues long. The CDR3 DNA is TGTGCCAGCAGCCCGACGACGGGGGGGTATGGCTACACCTTC. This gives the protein CASSPTTGGYGYTF.

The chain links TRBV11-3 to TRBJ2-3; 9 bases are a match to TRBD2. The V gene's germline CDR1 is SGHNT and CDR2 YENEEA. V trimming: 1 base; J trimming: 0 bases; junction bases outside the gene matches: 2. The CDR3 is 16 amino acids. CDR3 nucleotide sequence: TGTGCCAGCAGCTTAGCTAGCGGGGCTAGCACAGATACGCAGTATTTT. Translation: CASSLASGASTDTQYF. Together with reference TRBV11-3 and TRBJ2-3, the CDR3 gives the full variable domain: EAGVVQSPRYKIIEKKQPVAFWCNPISGHNTLYWYLQNLGQGPELLIRYENEEAVDDSQLPKDRFSAERLKGVDSTLKIQPAELGDSAVYLCASSLASGASTDTQYFGPGTRLTVL.

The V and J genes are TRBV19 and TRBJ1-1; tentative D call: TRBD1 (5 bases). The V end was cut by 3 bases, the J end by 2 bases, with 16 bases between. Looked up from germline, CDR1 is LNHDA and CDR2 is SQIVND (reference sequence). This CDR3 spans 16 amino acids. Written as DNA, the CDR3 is TGTGCCAGTAGTATCCCCGCTGGCAGGGTCAACACTGAAGCTTTCTTT. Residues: CASSIPAGRVNTEAFF.